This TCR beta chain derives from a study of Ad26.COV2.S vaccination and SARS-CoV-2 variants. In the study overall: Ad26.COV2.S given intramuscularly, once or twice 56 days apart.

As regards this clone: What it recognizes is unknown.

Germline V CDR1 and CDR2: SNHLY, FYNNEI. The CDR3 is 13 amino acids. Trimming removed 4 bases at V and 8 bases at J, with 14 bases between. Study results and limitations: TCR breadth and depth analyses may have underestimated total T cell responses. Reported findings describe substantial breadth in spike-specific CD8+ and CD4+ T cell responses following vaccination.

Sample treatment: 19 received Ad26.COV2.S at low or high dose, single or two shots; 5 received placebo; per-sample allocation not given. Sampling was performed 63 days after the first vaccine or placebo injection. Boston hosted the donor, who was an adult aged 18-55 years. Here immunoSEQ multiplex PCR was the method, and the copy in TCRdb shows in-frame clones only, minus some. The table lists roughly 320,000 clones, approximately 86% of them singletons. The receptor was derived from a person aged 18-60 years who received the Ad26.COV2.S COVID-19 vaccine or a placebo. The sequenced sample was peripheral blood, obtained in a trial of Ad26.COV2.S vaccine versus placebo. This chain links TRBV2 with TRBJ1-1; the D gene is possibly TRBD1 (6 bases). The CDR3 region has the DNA TGTGCCAGCAGTGGGAACAGGGACCTAGAAGCTTTCTTT. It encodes CASSGNRDLEAFF.